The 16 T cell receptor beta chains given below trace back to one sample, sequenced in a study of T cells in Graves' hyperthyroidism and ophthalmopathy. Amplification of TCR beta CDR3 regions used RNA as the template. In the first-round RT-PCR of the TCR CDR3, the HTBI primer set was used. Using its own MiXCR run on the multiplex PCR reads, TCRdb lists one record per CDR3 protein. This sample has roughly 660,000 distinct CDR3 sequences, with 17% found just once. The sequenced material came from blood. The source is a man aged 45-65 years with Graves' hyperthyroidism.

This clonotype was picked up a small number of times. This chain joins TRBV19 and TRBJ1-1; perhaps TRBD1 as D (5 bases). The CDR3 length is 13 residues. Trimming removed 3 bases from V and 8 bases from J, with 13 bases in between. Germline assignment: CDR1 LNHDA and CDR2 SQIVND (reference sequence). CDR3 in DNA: TGTGCCAGTAGTATGGGTTACGGGGCAGAAGCTTTCTTT. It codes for CASSMGYGAEAFF.

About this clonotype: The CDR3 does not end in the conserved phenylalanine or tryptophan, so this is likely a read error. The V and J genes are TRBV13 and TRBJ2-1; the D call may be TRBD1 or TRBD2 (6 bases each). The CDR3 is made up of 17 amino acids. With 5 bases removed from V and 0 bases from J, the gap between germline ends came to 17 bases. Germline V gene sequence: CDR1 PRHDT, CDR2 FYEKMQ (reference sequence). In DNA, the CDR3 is TGTGCCAGCAGCCCAAACAAGGGGGGAAGCTCCTACAATGAGCAGTTCATC. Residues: CASSPNKGGSSYNEQFI.

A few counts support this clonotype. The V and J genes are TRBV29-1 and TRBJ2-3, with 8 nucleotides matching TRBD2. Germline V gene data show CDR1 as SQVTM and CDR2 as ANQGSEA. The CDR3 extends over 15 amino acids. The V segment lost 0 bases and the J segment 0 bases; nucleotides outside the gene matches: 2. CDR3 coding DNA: TGCAGCGTTGAAGATCCGGGGGGGAGCACAGATACGCAGTATTTT. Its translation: CSVEDPGGSTDTQYF.

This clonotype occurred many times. The DNA for the CDR3 is TGTGCCACCAGCAGAGATGACAGAGCCATCACAGATACGCAGTATTTT. Translation gives CATSRDDRAITDTQYF. This chain connects TRBV15 to TRBJ2-3; TRBD1 is a possible D gene (5 bases). Germline V gene sequence: CDR1 LNHNV, CDR2 YYDKDF (reference sequence). V lost 0 bases and J lost 2, with 12 bases in between. The CDR3 contains 16 residues.

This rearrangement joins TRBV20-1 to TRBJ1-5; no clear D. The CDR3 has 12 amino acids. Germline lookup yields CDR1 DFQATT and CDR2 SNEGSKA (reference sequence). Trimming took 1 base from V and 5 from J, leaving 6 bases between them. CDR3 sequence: CSARGNDQPQHF. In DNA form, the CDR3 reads TGCAGTGCTAGAGGTAACGATCAGCCCCAGCATTTT.

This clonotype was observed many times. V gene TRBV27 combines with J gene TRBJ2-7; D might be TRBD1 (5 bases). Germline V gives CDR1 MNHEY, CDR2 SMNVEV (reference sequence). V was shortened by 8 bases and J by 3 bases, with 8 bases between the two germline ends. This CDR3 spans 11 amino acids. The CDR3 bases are TGTGCCAGCGGGGCTAACTACGAGCAGTACTTC. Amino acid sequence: CASGANYEQYF.

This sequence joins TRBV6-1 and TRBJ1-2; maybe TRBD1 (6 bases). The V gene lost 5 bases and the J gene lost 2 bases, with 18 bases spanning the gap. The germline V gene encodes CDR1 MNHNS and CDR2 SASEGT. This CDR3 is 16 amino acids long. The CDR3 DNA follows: TGTGCCAGCAGTACCAGGGCATTCCAGGGGAACTATGGCTACACCTTC. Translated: CASSTRAFQGNYGYTF.

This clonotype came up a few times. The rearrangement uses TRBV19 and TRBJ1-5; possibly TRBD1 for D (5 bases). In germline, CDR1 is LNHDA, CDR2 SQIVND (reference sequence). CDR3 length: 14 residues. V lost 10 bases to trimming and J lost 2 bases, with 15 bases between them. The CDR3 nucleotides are TGTGCCACCGCCCGACAGAGGGGCAATCAGCCCCAGCATTTT. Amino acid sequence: CATARQRGNQPQHF.

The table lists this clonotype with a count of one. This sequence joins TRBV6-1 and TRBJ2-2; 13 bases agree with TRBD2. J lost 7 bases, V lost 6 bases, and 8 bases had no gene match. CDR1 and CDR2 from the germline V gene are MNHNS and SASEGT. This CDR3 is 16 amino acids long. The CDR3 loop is CASSPGTSGIGGELFF. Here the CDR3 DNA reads TGTGCCAGCAGCCCCGGGACTAGCGGGATAGGCGGGGAGCTGTTTTTT.

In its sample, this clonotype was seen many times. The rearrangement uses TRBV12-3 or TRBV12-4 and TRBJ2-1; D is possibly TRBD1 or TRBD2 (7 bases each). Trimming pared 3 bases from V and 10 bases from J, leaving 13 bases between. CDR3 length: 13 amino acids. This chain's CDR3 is CASSFRGGGEQFF. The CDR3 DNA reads TGTGCCAGCAGTTTCAGGGGGGGTGGGGAGCAGTTCTTC.

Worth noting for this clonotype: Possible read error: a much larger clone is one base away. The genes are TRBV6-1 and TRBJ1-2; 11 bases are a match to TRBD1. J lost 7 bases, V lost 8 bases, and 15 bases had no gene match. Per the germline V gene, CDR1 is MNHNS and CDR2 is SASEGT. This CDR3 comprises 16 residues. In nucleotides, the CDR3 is TGTGCCAGCGGAACACCCGGGACAGGGGGTTTAGGTGGCTACACCTTC. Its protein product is CASGTPGTGGLGGYTF.

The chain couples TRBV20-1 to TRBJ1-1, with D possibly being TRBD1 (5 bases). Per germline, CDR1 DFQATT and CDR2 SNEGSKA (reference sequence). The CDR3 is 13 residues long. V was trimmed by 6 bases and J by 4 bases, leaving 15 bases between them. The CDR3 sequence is CSAQIGGSTEAFF. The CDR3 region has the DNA TGCAGTGCCCAAATTGGGGGGAGCACTGAAGCTTTCTTT.

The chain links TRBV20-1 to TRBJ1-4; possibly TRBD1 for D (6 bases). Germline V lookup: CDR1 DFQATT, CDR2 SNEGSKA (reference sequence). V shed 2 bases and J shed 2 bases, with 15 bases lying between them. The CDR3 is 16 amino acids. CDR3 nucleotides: TGCAGTGCTAGACCCAACAGGGCAGGGACTAATGAAAAACTGTTTTTT. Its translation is CSARPNRAGTNEKLFF.

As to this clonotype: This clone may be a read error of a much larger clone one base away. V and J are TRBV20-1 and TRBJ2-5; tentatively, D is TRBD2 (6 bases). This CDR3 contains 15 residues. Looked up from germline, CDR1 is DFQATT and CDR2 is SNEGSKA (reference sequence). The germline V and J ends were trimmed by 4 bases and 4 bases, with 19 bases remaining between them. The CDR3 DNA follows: TGCAGTGCTACCCACCGGGACTTTAACCGAGAGACCCAGTACTTC. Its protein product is CSATHRDFNRETQYF.

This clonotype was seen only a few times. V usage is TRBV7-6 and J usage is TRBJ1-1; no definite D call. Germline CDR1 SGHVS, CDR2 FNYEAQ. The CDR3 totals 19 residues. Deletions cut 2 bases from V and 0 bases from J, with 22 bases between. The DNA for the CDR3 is TGTGCCAGCAGCTTACGCTCCAGGTCCGTACATTCTATGAACACTGAAGCTTTCTTT. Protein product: CASSLRSRSVHSMNTEAFF.

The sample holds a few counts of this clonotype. CDR3 bases: TGTGCCAGCCAACTCGAAAGTGACAGGGCACAACATTTT. Its translation is CASQLESDRAQHF. The chain uses TRBV6-1 and TRBJ1-5, with 7 bases identical to TRBD1. V lost 8 bases, J lost 16 bases, and 17 bases stayed unmatched. CDR1 MNHNS and CDR2 SASEGT come from the germline V gene. The CDR3 is 13 residues long.